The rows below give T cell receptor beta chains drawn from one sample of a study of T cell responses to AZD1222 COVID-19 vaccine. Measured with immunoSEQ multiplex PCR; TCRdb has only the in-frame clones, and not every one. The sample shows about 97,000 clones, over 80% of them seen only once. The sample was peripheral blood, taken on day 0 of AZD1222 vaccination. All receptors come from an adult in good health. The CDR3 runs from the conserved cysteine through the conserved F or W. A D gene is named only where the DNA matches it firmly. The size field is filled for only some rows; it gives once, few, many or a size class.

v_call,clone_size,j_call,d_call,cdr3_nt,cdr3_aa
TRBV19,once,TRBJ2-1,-,TGTGCCAGTACTGAAGATAACGGGGGCCCCTACAATGAGCAGTTCTTC,CASTEDNGGPYNEQFF
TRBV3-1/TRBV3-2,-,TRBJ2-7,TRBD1,TGTGCCAGCAGCCTCCTAGGACAGGGCCCCGGAAGGGAGCAGTACTTC,CASSLLGQGPGREQYF
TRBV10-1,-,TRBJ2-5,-,TGCGCCAGCAGTGAGTCGAGTCTAGCCCGGGAGACCCAGTACTTC,CASSESSLARETQYF
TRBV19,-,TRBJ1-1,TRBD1,TGTGCCAGTAGTATCGACAGGGGGGAGAACACTGAAGCTTTCTTT,CASSIDRGENTEAFF
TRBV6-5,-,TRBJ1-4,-,TGTGCCAGCAGCCTTCGAGGGTACACTAATGAAAAACTGTTTTTT,CASSLRGYTNEKLFF
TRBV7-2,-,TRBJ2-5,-,TGTGCCAGCAGCTTAGCCCCGTGGGTTGCGGAGACCCAGTACTTC,CASSLAPWVAETQYF
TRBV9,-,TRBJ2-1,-,TGTGCCAGCAGCGTAGATAGGGTAAATGAGCAGTTCTTC,CASSVDRVNEQFF
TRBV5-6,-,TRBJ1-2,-,TGTGCCAGCAGCTCCGCAGGTATAGATGGCTACACCTTC,CASSSAGIDGYTF
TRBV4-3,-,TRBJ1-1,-,TGCGCCAGCAGCCAAGATATGGGGCCCGAAGTGAGGTCTGATGAAGCTTTCTTT,CASSQDMGPEVRSDEAFF
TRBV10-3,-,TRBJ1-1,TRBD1,TGTGCCAGCGAGGCACAGGGGGCGGATGAAGCTTTCTTT,CASEAQGADEAFF
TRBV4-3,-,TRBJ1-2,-,TGCGCCAGCAGCCCGGACGGGGTCCATGGCTACACCTTC,CASSPDGVHGYTF
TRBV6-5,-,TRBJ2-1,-,TGTGCCAGCAGTTCCCCGGGCGGGGCCCAGGGGAATGAGCAGTTCTTC,CASSSPGGAQGNEQFF
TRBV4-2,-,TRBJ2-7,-,TGTGCCAGCAGCCAAGTGCTCACCCCCTACGAGCAGTACTTC,CASSQVLTPYEQYF